Each of the 11 T cell receptor beta chains below was sequenced from the same sample in a study of T-cell reconstitution after alpha-beta-depleted transplantation in children. Construction of the TCRbeta library involved unique molecular identifiers. TCRdb analysed the PCR reads with MiXCR anew, one entry per CDR3 protein. The table shows about 540,000 distinct CDR3 sequences, with 25% to 30% occurring only once. This sample comprised PBMCs, obtained before TCRalphabeta/CD19-depleted stem cell transplant. These TCRs come from a boy younger than two with Wiskott-Aldrich syndrome, due to receive a stem cell transplant.

This clonotype has just a few counts. V is TRBV27 and J is TRBJ1-1, with TRBD1 identical over 9 bases. This CDR3 region has 15 residues. The germline V gene encodes CDR1 MNHEY and CDR2 SMNVEV (reference sequence). The V segment lost 6 bases and the J segment 10 bases; nucleotides outside the gene matches: 15. DNA of the CDR3: TGTGCCAGCAGCCGATTCCTACAGGGGGCGGTCGGAGCTTTCTTT. Its protein is CASSRFLQGAVGAFF.

The gene calls are TRBV7-2 and TRBJ2-2, with 7 bases lining up with TRBD1. The trim removed 2 bases at V and 3 bases at J, leaving 9 bases unmatched. The CDR3 has 17 amino acids. Germline CDR1 and CDR2: SGHTA and FQGNSA. In DNA, the CDR3 is TGTGCCAGCAGCTTACCGCGGACAGGCGATTACACCGGGGAGCTGTTTTTT. Amino acid sequence: CASSLPRTGDYTGELFF. Full variable domain (outside the CDR3, taken from reference TRBV7-2 and TRBJ2-2): GAGVSQSPSNKVTEKGKDVELRCDPISGHTALYWYRQSLGQGLEFLIYFQGNSAPDKSGLPSDRFSAERTGGSVSTLTIQRTQQEDSAVYLCASSLPRTGDYTGELFFGEGSRLTVL.

V and J are TRBV4-2 and TRBJ2-3; 9 bases align to TRBD2. Germline CDR1 LGHNA, CDR2 YNFKEQ. The J segment lost 0 bases and the V segment lost 2 bases, leaving 18 bases of the junction unmatched. The CDR3 extends over 21 amino acids. The CDR3 bases are TGTGCCAGCAGCCAATTTTTCTCGCGACTAGCGGCCCAAGTCAGCACAGATACGCAGTATTTT. Protein: CASSQFFSRLAAQVSTDTQYF.

V gene TRBV5-1 combines with J gene TRBJ1-1; 7 bases align to TRBD1. Trimming removed 0 bases from V and 1 base from J; junction bases left unmatched: 3. CDR1 SGHRS and CDR2 YFSETQ come from the germline V gene. The CDR3 covers 15 residues. CDR3 sequence reads: CASSLGQGWNTEAFF. In nucleotides, the CDR3 is TGCGCCAGCAGCTTGGGACAGGGATGGAACACTGAAGCTTTCTTT.

The rearrangement uses TRBV28 and TRBJ2-3; 8 nucleotides match TRBD1. The CDR3 loop spans 14 amino acids. J gave up 5 bases and V 5 bases, and 6 bases lay outside the gene matches. Germline-derived CDR1 and CDR2 are MDHEN and SYDVKM. CDR3 sequence: CASSVRQGRDTQYF. CDR3 nucleotides: TGTGCCAGCAGTGTTAGACAGGGGAGAGATACGCAGTATTTT. The variable domain in full, with the rest retrieved from reference TRBV28 and TRBJ2-3, is DVKVTQSSRYLVKRTGEKVFLECVQDMDHENMFWYRQDPGLGLRLIYFSYDVKMKEKGDIPEGYSVSREKKERFSLILESASTNQTSMYLCASSVRQGRDTQYFGPGTRLTVL.

The chain joins TRBV20-1 to TRBJ1-6, with a tentative D call TRBD1 (5 bases). The CDR3 extends over 14 amino acids. The germline V and J ends were trimmed by 3 bases and 7 bases, with 13 bases remaining between them. Germline V gene data show CDR1 as DFQATT and CDR2 as SNEGSKA (reference sequence). CDR3 residues: CSASRVTLNSPLHF. The CDR3 DNA sequence: TGCAGTGCTAGCAGGGTAACACTGAATTCACCCCTCCACTTT.

The chain recombines TRBV5-1 with TRBJ2-1; possible D gene TRBD2, 5 bases. The CDR3 covers 15 residues. Trimming took off 4 bases at V and 3 bases at J, with 14 bases between the two ends. CDR1 and CDR2 from the germline V gene are SGHRS and YFSETQ. The DNA for the CDR3 is TGCGCCAGCAGCGCTACTAGTTATAGCTACAATGAGCAGTTCTTC. Protein: CASSATSYSYNEQFF.

The chain uses TRBV12-3 or TRBV12-4 and TRBJ1-5; 8 positions agree with TRBD1. CDR3 length equals 17 residues. J was trimmed by 4 bases and V by 3 bases; bases with no gene match: 11. The CDR3 DNA sequence: TGTGCCAGCAGTTTCGGACAGGGTATCCCAAGGAATCAGCCCCAGCATTTT. It encodes CASSFGQGIPRNQPQHF.

The CDR3 region is CSAGGVAGYNEQFF. The CDR3 DNA reads TGCAGTGCGGGGGGGGTGGCGGGGTACAATGAGCAGTTCTTC. The chain has TRBV20-1 and TRBJ2-1; 7 nucleotides align to TRBD2. CDR3 size: 14 residues. With 6 bases clipped from V and 4 bases from J, the junction kept 9 bases outside the gene matches. CDR1 is DFQATT, CDR2 SNEGSKA, per germline (reference sequence).

This rearrangement joins TRBV18 to TRBJ1-1, with 7 positions matching TRBD1. The CDR3 has 16 residues. Per the germline V gene, CDR1 is KGHSH and CDR2 is LQKENI. Losses at the gene ends were 3 bases for V and 1 base for J; bases not matched to a gene: 8. The CDR3 DNA is TGTGCCAGCTCACCGAGGACAGGCGGGGCGAACACTGAAGCTTTCTTT. Translation gives CASSPRTGGANTEAFF.

The chain uses TRBV5-1 and TRBJ1-2; D is ambiguous. CDR1 and CDR2 from the germline V gene are SGHRS and YFSETQ. Between the trimmed V and J ends, which lost 4 bases and 6 bases, there was a span of 10 bases. The CDR3 sequence is 12 residues long. The CDR3 sequence is CASSQDGNGYTF. The CDR3 bases are TGCGCCAGCAGCCAGGACGGAAATGGCTACACCTTC.